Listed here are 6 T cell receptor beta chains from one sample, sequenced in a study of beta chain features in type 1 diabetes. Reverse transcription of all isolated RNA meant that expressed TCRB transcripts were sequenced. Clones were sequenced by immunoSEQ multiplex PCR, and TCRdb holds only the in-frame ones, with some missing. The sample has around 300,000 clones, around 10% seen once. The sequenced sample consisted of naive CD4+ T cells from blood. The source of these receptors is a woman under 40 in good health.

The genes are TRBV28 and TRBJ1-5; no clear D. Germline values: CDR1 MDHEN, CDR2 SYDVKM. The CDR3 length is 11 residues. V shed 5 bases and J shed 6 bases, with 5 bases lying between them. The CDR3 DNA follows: TGTGCCAGCAGTCGAGTTCAGCCCCAGCATTTT. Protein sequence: CASSRVQPQHF.

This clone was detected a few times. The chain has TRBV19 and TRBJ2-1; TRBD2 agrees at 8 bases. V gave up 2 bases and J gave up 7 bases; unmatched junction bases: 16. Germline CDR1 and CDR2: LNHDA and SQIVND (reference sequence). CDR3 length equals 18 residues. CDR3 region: CASSIRLAGLPQGNEQFF. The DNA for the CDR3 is TGTGCCAGTAGTATACGGCTAGCGGGCTTACCCCAGGGGAATGAGCAGTTCTTC. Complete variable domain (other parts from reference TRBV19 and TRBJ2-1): DGGITQSPKYLFRKEGQNVTLSCEQNLNHDAMYWYRQDPGQGLRLIYYSQIVNDFQKGDIAEGYSVSREKKESFPLTVTSAQKNPTAFYLCASSIRLAGLPQGNEQFFGPGTRLTVL.

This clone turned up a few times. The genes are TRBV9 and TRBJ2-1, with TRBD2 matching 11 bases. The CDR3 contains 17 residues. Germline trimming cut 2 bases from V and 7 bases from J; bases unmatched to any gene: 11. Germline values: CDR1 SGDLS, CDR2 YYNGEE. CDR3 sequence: CASSVVTSGRYVNEQFF. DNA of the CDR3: TGTGCCAGCAGCGTCGTAACTAGCGGGAGATACGTAAATGAGCAGTTCTTC.

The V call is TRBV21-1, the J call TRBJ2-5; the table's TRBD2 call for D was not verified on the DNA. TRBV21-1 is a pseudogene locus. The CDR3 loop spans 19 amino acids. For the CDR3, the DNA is TGTGCCAGCAGCAAAAACCCCCCTCTTACTAGCGGGAGAGGAGAGACCCAGTACTTC. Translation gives CASSKNPPLTSGRGETQYF.

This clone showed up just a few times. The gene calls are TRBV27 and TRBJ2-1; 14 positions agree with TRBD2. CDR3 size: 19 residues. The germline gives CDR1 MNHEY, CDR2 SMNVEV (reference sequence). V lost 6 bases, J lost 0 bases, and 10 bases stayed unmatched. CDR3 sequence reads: CASSLPGLAGASSYNEQFF. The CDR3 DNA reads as TGTGCCAGCAGCCTCCCGGGACTAGCGGGAGCGAGCTCCTACAATGAGCAGTTCTTC.

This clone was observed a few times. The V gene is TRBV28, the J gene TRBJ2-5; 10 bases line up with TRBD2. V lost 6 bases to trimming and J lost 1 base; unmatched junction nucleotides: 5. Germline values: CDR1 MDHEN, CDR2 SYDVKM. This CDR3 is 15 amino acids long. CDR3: CASRTSSGSQETQYF. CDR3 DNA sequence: TGTGCCAGCAGAACTTCTAGCGGGAGCCAAGAGACCCAGTACTTC.